The 8 T cell receptor beta chains below were found in one sample sequenced in a study of cytotoxic CD8 clonotypes in ibrutinib-treated CLL. Sequencing was performed with immunoSEQ multiplex PCR; in TCRdb, only in-frame clones are kept and a portion is missing. This table has about 130,000 clones, 84% appearing once. The source material was PBMCs, sampled after 24 months of ibrutinib treatment. These receptors all stem from a human donor with chronic lymphocytic leukemia.

This rearrangement joins TRBV29-1 to TRBJ2-1, with D maybe TRBD1 (5 bases). V was clipped by 0 bases and J by 9 bases, with 15 bases between them. The CDR3 runs 14 residues. CDR1 and CDR2 (germline): SQVTM, ANQGSEA. The chain's CDR3 is CSVEDQSGISEQFF. CDR3 DNA sequence: TGCAGCGTTGAAGATCAGTCAGGGATCAGTGAGCAGTTCTTC.

Ten or more counts support this clone. V gene TRBV5-6 combines with J gene TRBJ1-6; 9 bases line up with TRBD1. This CDR3 region has 15 residues. V lost 4 bases, J lost 7 bases, and 6 bases stayed unmatched. In germline, CDR1 is SGHDT, CDR2 YYEEEE. The CDR3 DNA sequence: TGTGCCAGCAGCCCACTACAGGGGGCGAATTCACCCCTCCACTTT. This gives the protein CASSPLQGANSPLHF. The entire variable domain, with the rest obtained from reference TRBV5-6 and TRBJ1-6, is as follows: DAGVTQSPTHLIKTRGQQVTLRCSPKSGHDTVSWYQQALGQGPQFIFQYYEEEERQRGNFPDRFSGHQFPNYSSELNVNALLLGDSALYLCASSPLQGANSPLHFGNGTRLTVT.

The V and J genes are TRBV5-1 and TRBJ2-7, with 7 bases lining up with TRBD1. This CDR3 is 14 amino acids long. With 0 bases clipped from V and 3 bases from J, the junction kept 3 bases outside the gene matches. The germline V gene has CDR1 SGHRS and CDR2 YFSETQ. The CDR3 here is CASSLGGTVYEQYF. The CDR3 nucleotides are TGCGCCAGCAGCTTGGGTGGGACAGTCTACGAGCAGTACTTC.

This clone is a singleton in its sample. CDR3 in DNA: TGTGCCAGCAGCTCTGTTACAAAAGAGACCCAGTACTTC. It translates to CASSSVTKETQYF. This chain links TRBV5-4 with TRBJ2-5, with D unresolved. CDR3 length: 13 residues. Germline-derived CDR1 and CDR2 are SGHNT and YYREEE (reference sequence). V lost 3 bases to trimming and J lost 3 bases, with 9 bases between them.

The J gene is TRBJ2-2, the V gene TRBV6-5; tentatively, D is TRBD1 (5 bases). Germline V CDR1 and CDR2: MNHEY, SVGAGI. Trimming pared 7 bases from V and 6 bases from J, leaving 9 bases between. The CDR3 runs to 12 residues. DNA of the CDR3: TGTGCCAGCATGCCAGGGCCCGGGGAGCTGTTTTTT. The encoded protein is CASMPGPGELFF.

This clone showed up just a few times. The V gene is TRBV5-6, the J gene TRBJ1-4, with TRBD1 identical over 10 bases. Trimming cost V 4 bases and J 7 bases; bases outside gene matches: 13. The V gene's germline CDR1 is SGHDT and CDR2 YYEEEE. The CDR3 runs 17 residues. The CDR3, as DNA: TGTGCCAGCAGCCACGGACAGGGGGGTAGGATTGGTGAAAAACTGTTTTTT. Protein product: CASSHGQGGRIGEKLFF.

The CDR3 is CASGLGSGDTGELFF. In DNA form, the CDR3 reads TGTGCTAGTGGCCTAGGTTCCGGGGACACCGGGGAGCTGTTTTTT. The genes are TRBV12-5 and TRBJ2-2; the D gene is possibly TRBD2 (5 bases). V lost 6 bases, J lost 3 bases, and 14 bases lay in between. In germline, CDR1 is LGHNT, CDR2 FRNRAP. This CDR3 has 15 amino acids.

The V call is TRBV28, the J call TRBJ1-2; the D gene is possibly TRBD1 (5 bases). From germline, CDR1 is MDHEN and CDR2 SYDVKM. The CDR3 is 12 amino acids. V was cut by 6 bases and J by 8 bases, with 13 bases left in between. CDR3 DNA: TGTGCCAGCAGCCGCGGGGCCGTCGGCTACACCTTC. Its protein is CASSRGAVGYTF.